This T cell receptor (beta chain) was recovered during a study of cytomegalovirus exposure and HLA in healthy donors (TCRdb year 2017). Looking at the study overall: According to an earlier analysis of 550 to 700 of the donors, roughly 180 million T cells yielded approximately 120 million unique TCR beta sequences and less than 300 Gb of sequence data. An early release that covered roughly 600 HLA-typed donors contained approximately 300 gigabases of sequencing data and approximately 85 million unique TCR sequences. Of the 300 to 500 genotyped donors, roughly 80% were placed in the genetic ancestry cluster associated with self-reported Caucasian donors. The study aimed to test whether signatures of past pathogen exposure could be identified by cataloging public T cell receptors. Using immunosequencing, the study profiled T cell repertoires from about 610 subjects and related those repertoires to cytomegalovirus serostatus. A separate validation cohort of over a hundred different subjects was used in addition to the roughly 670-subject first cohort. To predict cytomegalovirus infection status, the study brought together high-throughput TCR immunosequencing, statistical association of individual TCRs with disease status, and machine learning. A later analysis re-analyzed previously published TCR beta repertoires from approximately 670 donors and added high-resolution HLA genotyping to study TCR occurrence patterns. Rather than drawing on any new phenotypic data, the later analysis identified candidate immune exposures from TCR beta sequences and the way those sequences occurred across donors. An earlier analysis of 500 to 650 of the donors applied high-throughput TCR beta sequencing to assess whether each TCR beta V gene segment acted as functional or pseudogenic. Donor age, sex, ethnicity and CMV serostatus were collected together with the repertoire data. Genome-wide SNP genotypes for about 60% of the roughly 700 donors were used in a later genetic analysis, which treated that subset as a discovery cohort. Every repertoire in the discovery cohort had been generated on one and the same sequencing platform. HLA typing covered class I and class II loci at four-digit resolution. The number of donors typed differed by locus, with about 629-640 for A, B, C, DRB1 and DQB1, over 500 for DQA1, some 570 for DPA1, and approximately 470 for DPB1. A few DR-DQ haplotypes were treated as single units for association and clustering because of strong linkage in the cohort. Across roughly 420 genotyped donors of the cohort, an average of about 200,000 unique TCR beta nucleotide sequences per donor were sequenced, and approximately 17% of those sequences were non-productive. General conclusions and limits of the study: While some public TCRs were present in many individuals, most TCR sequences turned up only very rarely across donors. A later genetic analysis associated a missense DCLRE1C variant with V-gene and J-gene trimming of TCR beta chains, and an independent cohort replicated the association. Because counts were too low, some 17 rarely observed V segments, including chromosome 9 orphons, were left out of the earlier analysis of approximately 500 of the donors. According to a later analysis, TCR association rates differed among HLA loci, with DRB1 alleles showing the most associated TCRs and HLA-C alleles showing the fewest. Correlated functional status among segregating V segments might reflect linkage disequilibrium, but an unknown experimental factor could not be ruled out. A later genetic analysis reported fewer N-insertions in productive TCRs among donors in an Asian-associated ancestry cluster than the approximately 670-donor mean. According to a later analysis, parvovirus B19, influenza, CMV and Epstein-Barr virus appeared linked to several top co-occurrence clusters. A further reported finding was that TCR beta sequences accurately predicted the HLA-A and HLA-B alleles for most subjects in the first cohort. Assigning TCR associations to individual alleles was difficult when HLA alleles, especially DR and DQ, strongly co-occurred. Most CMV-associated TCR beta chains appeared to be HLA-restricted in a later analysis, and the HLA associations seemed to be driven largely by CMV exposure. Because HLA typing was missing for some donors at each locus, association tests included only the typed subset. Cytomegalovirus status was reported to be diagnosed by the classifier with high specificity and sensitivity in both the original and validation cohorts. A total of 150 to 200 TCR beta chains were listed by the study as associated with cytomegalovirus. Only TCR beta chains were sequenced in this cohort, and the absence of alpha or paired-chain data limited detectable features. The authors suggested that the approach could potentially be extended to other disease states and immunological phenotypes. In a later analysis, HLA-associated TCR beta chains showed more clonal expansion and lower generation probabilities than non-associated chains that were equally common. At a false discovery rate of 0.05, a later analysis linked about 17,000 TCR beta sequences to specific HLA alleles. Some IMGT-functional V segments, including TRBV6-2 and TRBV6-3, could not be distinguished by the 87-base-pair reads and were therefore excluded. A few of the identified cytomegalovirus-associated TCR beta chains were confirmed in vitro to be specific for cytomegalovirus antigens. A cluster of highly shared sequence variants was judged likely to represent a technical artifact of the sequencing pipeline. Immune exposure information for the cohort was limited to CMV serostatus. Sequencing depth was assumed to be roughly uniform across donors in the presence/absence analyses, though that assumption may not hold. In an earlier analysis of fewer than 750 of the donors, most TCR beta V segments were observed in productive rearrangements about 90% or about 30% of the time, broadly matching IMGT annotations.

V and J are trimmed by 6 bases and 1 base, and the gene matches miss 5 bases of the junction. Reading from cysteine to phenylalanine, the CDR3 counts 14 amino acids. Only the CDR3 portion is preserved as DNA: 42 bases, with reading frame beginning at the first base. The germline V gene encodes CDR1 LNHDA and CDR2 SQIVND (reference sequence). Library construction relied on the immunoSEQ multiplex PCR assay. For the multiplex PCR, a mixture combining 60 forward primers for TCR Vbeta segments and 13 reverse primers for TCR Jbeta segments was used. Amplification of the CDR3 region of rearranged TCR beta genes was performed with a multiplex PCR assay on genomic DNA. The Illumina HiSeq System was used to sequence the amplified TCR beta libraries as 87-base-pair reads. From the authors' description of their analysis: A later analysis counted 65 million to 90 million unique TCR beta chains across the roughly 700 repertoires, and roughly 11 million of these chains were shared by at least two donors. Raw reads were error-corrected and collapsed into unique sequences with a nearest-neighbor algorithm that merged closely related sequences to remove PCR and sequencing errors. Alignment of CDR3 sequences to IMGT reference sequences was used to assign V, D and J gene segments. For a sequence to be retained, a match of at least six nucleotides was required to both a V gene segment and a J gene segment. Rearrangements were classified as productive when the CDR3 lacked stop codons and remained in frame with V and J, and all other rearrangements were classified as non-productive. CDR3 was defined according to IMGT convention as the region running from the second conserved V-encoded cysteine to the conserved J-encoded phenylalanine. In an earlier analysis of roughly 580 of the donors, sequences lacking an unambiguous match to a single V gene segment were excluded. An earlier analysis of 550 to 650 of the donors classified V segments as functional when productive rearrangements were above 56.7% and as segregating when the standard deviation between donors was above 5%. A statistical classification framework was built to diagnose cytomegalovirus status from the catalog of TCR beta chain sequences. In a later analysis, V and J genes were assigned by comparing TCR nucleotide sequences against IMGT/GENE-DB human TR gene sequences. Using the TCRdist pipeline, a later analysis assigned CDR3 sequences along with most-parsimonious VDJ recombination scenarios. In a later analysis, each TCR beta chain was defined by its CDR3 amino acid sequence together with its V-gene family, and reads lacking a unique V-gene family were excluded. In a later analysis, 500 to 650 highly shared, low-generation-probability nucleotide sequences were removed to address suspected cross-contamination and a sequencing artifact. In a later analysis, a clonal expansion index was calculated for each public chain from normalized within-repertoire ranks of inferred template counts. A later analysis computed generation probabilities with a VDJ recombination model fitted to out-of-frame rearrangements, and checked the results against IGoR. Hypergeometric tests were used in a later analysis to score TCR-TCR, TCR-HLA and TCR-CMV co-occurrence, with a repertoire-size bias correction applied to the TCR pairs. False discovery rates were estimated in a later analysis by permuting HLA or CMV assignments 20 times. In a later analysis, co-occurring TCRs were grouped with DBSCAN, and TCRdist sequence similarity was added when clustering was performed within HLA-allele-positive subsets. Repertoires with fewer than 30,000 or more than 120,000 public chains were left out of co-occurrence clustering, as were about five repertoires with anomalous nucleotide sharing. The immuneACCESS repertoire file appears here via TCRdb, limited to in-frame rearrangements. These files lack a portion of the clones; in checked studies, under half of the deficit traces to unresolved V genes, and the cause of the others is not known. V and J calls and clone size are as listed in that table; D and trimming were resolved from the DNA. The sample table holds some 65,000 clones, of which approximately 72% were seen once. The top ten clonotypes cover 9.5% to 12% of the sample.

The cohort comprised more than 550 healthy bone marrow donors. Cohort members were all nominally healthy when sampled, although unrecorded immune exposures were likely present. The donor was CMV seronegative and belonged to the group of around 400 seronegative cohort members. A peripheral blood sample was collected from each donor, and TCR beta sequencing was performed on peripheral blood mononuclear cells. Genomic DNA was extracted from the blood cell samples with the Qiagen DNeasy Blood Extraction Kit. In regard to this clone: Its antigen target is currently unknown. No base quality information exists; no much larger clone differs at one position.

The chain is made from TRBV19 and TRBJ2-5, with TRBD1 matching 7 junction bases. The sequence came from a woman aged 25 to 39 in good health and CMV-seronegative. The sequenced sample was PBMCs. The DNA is TGTGCCAGTAGGAGGGACAGCACCCAAGAGACCCAGTACTTC. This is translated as CASRRDSTQETQYF.